This T cell receptor (beta chain) was captured in a study of T cell responses to AZD1222 COVID-19 vaccine. Background on the study: The analysis combined second doses at about 4 or about 12 weeks. Whole-study results and caveats: Among those given AZD1222, only six were seropositive at baseline. Increases in Spike-specific TCR breadth and depth were seen after two AZD1222 doses. The donor cohort was predominantly white British with a female majority, and clonal diversity may have been underestimated.

This CDR3 has 14 amino acids. Germline V CDR1 and CDR2: SGHRS, YFSETQ. V lost 5 bases and J lost 1, with 12 bases in between. As concerns this clone: Antigen specificity is unknown.

The protocol was immunoSEQ multiplex PCR, while the TCRdb copy is restricted to in-frame clones and leaves out a portion. The sample has fewer than 110,000 clones, about 90% seen once. The chain links TRBV5-1 to TRBJ2-5; tentative D call: TRBD2 (5 bases). The specimen comprised peripheral blood, sampled on day 0 of AZD1222 vaccination. This clonotype was obtained from an adult in good health. CDR3 sequence: CASSRGLGQETQYF. For the CDR3, the DNA is TGCGCCAGCAGTAGAGGGCTCGGCCAAGAGACCCAGTACTTC. The full variable domain, with the rest looked up from reference TRBV5-1 and TRBJ2-5, is KAGVTQTPRYLIKTRGQQVTLSCSPISGHRSVSWYQQTPGQGLQFLFEYFSETQRNKGNFPGRFSGRQFSNSRSEMNVSTLELGDSALYLCASSRGLGQETQYFGPGTRLLVL.